The sequence of this T cell receptor (beta chain) was determined in a study of T-cell reconstitution after alpha-beta-depleted transplantation in children. Unique molecular identifiers were used to barcode this TCRbeta library. TCRdb re-analysed the PCR reads in MiXCR, keeping a single row per CDR3 protein. Among about 980,000 distinct CDR3 sequences, about 31% were seen once, and the ten largest hold about 28%. The CDR3 consists of 16 residues. Germline V gene sequence: CDR1 DFQATT, CDR2 SNEGSKA (reference sequence). The ends lost 6 bases at V and 7 bases at J; junction bases unmatched: 15. The TCR originated in a boy less than two years old who had a stem cell transplant for SCID, so the T cells may come from the graft donor. Sample: PBMCs, mostly from graft donor cells, taken 360 days after TCRalphabeta/CD19-depleted stem cell transplant. This chain uses TRBV20-1 with TRBJ2-1, with 10 bases lining up with TRBD2. The CDR3: CSAPTDPGLARNEQFF. The CDR3 region has the DNA TGCAGTGCCCCGACCGATCCGGGACTAGCGCGGAATGAGCAGTTCTTC.